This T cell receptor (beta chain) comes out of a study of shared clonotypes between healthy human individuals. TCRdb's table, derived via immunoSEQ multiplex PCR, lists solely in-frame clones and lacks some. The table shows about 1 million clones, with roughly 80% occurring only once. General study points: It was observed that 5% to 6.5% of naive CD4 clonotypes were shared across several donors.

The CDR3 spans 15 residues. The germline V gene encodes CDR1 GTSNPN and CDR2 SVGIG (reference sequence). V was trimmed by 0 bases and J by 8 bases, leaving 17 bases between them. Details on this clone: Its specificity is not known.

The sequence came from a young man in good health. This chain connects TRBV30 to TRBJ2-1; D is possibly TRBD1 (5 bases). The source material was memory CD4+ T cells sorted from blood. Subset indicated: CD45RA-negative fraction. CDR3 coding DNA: TGTGCCTGGAGTGTACAGAGAAGCAGGGTGGATGAGCAGTTCTTC. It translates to CAWSVQRSRVDEQFF.